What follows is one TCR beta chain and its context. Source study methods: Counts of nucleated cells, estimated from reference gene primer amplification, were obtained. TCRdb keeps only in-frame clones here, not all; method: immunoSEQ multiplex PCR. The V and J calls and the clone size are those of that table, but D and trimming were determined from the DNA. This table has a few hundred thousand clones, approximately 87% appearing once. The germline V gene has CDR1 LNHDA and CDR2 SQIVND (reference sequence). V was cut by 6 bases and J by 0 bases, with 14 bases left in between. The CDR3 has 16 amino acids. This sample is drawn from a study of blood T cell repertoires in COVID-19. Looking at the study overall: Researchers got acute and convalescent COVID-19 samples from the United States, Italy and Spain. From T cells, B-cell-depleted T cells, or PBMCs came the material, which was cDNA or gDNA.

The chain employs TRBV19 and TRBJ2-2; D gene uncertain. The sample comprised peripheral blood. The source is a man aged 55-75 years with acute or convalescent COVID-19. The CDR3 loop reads CASRARLITNTGELFF. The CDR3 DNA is TGTGCCAGTAGAGCCCGACTGATAACGAACACCGGGGAGCTGTTTTTT.